The clone carrying this T cell receptor (beta chain) was counted at least ten times. The CDR3 length is 12 residues. Trimming stripped 5 bases from V and 4 bases from J, with 8 bases between. Germline-derived CDR1 and CDR2 are MDHEN and SYDVKM. This entry is derived from a study of T cells in Graves' hyperthyroidism and ophthalmopathy. Amplified regions were TCR beta CDR3 sequences from RNA transcripts. Primed by the HTBI set, a first-round RT-PCR was run on the TCR CDR3. TCRdb reprocessed the multiplex PCR reads via MiXCR and lists one record per CDR3 protein. Here the sample spans around 110,000 distinct CDR3 sequences, about 16% being singletons.

Sequencing was done on a sample of blood. The TCR originated in a woman aged 45 to 65 with Graves' hyperthyroidism. V is TRBV28 and J is TRBJ1-2; D not certain. Written as DNA, the CDR3 is TGTGCCAGCAGTCGAGGTGTCTATGGCTACACCTTC. It translates to CASSRGVYGYTF.